The 27 T cell receptor beta chains listed next were all sequenced from one sample in a study of memory CD4+ T cells and cytomegalovirus serostatus. Single viable CD3+CD4+CD8-CD45RO+ cells were sorted as the memory CD4+ T cells. Measured with immunoSEQ multiplex PCR; TCRdb has only the in-frame clones, and not every one. This sample has approximately 56,000 clones, with more than 75% found just once. The material sequenced was memory CD4+ T cells from blood. Every receptor here comes from an adult in good health and CMV-seronegative.

The V call is TRBV6-1, the J call TRBJ2-1; 7 nucleotides match TRBD2. Germline lookup yields CDR1 MNHNS and CDR2 SASEGT. This CDR3 is 15 amino acids long. With V trimmed by 0 bases and J by 6 bases, 5 bases remained unmatched. This CDR3 is CASSEARLAFNEQFF. The CDR3 nucleotides read TGTGCCAGCAGTGAAGCGAGACTAGCATTCAATGAGCAGTTCTTC.

This sequence joins TRBV4-2 and TRBJ1-1, with TRBD1 identical over 7 bases. The CDR3 runs to 16 residues. The V gene's germline CDR1 is LGHNA and CDR2 YNFKEQ. Trimming removed 0 bases from V and 5 bases from J; junction bases left unmatched: 9. The CDR3 nucleotides read TGTGCCAGCAGCCAAGATCCCACAGGGGCCCTGACTGAAGCTTTCTTT. Translated, it gives CASSQDPTGALTEAFF.

This chain links TRBV4-1 with TRBJ1-1, with D perhaps matching TRBD1 (5 bases). In germline, CDR1 is MGHRA, CDR2 YSYEKL. The CDR3 has 16 amino acids. Trimming took off 0 bases at V and 0 bases at J, with 11 bases between the two ends. This CDR3 reads CASSQENGGLNTEAFF. The CDR3 DNA follows: TGCGCCAGCAGCCAAGAGAACGGGGGGTTGAACACTGAAGCTTTCTTT.

The chain combines TRBV5-6 with TRBJ2-4; the match to TRBD2 covers 7 bases. The CDR3 totals 12 residues. With V trimmed by 2 bases and J by 15 bases, 8 bases remained unmatched. Germline V gene lookup returns CDR1 SGHDT and CDR2 YYEEEE. The CDR3 DNA sequence: TGTGCCAGCAGCTTCCAGACTAGCAGTGCGTACTTC. It specifies CASSFQTSSAYF. The whole variable domain, remainder taken from reference TRBV5-6 and TRBJ2-4, is DAGVTQSPTHLIKTRGQQVTLRCSPKSGHDTVSWYQQALGQGPQFIFQYYEEEERQRGNFPDRFSGHQFPNYSSELNVNALLLGDSALYLCASSFQTSSAYFGAGTRLSVL.

The chain combines TRBV7-2 with TRBJ2-5, with TRBD1 matching 7 bases. In germline, CDR1 is SGHTA, CDR2 FQGNSA. The CDR3 covers 17 residues. Germline trimming cut 2 bases from V and 1 base from J; bases unmatched to any gene: 10. DNA for the CDR3: TGTGCCAGCAGCTTACTCGGGACAGCACCCTTCCAAGAGACCCAGTACTTC. This encodes CASSLLGTAPFQETQYF.

The rearrangement uses TRBV27 and TRBJ2-3; tentatively, D is TRBD2 (5 bases). This CDR3 is 13 amino acids long. Trimming shortened V by 6 bases and J by 5 bases, and 12 bases separated the two germline ends. Germline CDR1 MNHEY, CDR2 SMNVEV (reference sequence). In nucleotides, the CDR3 is TGTGCCAGCAGCCCCCCGGGGTTAGATACGCAGTATTTT. It yields the protein CASSPPGLDTQYF.

This clone has only one observation. The V and J genes are TRBV7-9 and TRBJ1-4; a possible D gene is TRBD1 (6 bases). The CDR3 loop spans 16 amino acids. V dropped 0 bases and J dropped 6 bases, with 14 bases sitting between them. Germline V lookup: CDR1 SEHNR, CDR2 FQNEAQ (reference sequence). CDR3: CASSLARGARDEKLFF. The CDR3 nucleotides read TGTGCCAGCAGCTTAGCGAGGGGGGCAAGAGATGAAAAACTGTTTTTT.

This rearrangement joins TRBV21-1 to TRBJ2-7; no DNA check was done on the table's D call, TRBD2. TRBV21-1 corresponds to a pseudogene. This CDR3 is built from 12 residues. The DNA of the CDR3 is TGTGCCAGCAGCAAAACGGTCCGCGAGCAGTACTTC. Translation gives CASSKTVREQYF.

The chain uses TRBV18 and TRBJ2-7; tentative D call: TRBD2 (5 bases). Germline V gene lookup returns CDR1 KGHSH and CDR2 LQKENI. The CDR3 loop spans 13 amino acids. V lost 6 bases and J lost 7, with 16 bases in between. In nucleotides, the CDR3 is TGTGCCAGCTCCCGAGACACTACTAGGGAGCAGTACTTC. This codes for CASSRDTTREQYF.

This chain links TRBV5-1 with TRBJ2-5; 8 bases line up with TRBD2. The CDR3 consists of 16 residues. Germline V CDR1 and CDR2: SGHRS, YFSETQ. The trim removed 4 bases at V and 2 bases at J, leaving 10 bases unmatched. Here the CDR3 reads CASSTGPASGQETQYF. The CDR3 DNA sequence: TGCGCCAGCAGCACCGGCCCGGCTAGCGGGCAAGAGACCCAGTACTTC. The full variable domain, its missing parts supplied by reference TRBV5-1 and TRBJ2-5, is KAGVTQTPRYLIKTRGQQVTLSCSPISGHRSVSWYQQTPGQGLQFLFEYFSETQRNKGNFPGRFSGRQFSNSRSEMNVSTLELGDSALYLCASSTGPASGQETQYFGPGTRLLVL.

The chain couples TRBV13 to TRBJ1-2; 9 bases align to TRBD1. The CDR3 consists of 14 residues. Losses at the gene ends were 4 bases for V and 7 bases for J; bases not matched to a gene: 7. CDR1 and CDR2 from the germline V gene are PRHDT and FYEKMQ (reference sequence). The CDR3 here is CASSSRQGEGGYTF. The CDR3 nucleotides are TGTGCCAGCAGCTCAAGACAGGGGGAAGGTGGCTACACCTTC.

This clone came up a few times. The V and J genes are TRBV5-6 and TRBJ1-1; TRBD1 is a possible D gene (6 bases). The CDR3 spans 15 residues. The germline CDR1 and CDR2 sequences are SGHDT and YYEEEE. The V and J ends lost 3 bases and 6 bases respectively, with 18 bases between them. CDR3 residues: CASSWRRMGGPEAFF. The CDR3, as DNA: TGTGCCAGCAGCTGGAGGCGAATGGGGGGGCCTGAAGCTTTCTTT.

The V call is TRBV9, the J call TRBJ1-4; D is ambiguous. Germline CDR1 SGDLS, CDR2 YYNGEE. The CDR3 is made up of 15 amino acids. Trimming stripped 0 bases from V and 3 bases from J, with 9 bases between. Written as DNA, the CDR3 is TGTGCCAGCAGCGTAGATACAAGATCTAATGAAAAACTGTTTTTT. It codes for CASSVDTRSNEKLFF.

This clone was seen only once. The chain joins TRBV5-6 to TRBJ1-6; no definite D call. The CDR3 length is 15 residues. The V gene lost 4 bases and the J gene lost 4 bases, with 12 bases spanning the gap. Germline-derived CDR1 and CDR2 are SGHDT and YYEEEE. This CDR3 is CASSLTVTYNSPLHF. CDR3 in DNA: TGTGCCAGCAGCCTAACAGTGACATATAATTCACCCCTCCACTTT.

The V call is TRBV28, the J call TRBJ1-5; the D gene is possibly TRBD1 (6 bases). The V end was cut by 3 bases, the J end by 1 base, with 10 bases between. CDR3 length: 15 residues. The germline gives CDR1 MDHEN, CDR2 SYDVKM. The CDR3 bases are TGTGCCAGCAGTTTCGACAGGTTAAGCAATCAGCCCCAGCATTTT. Its translation is CASSFDRLSNQPQHF.

With regard to this clone: Distinct nucleotide sequences in the sample also encode this CDR3. This rearrangement joins TRBV5-1 to TRBJ2-2; D might be TRBD2 (5 bases). The CDR3 extends over 14 amino acids. Trimming took off 0 bases at V and 5 bases at J, with 8 bases between the two ends. Germline values: CDR1 SGHRS, CDR2 YFSETQ. The CDR3 loop is CASSLARGTGELFF. CDR3 DNA sequence: TGCGCCAGCAGCTTGGCCCGGGGAACCGGGGAGCTGTTTTTT.

This rearrangement joins TRBV28 to TRBJ1-5, with 7 bases identical to TRBD1. V lost 1 base to trimming and J lost 3 bases; unmatched junction nucleotides: 9. Germline V gene data show CDR1 as MDHEN and CDR2 as SYDVKM. The CDR3 runs 17 residues. CDR3 sequence: CASSLFAGGRLNQPQHF. The CDR3 DNA follows: TGTGCCAGCAGTTTATTTGCAGGGGGTCGGCTCAATCAGCCCCAGCATTTT.

The chain links TRBV5-1 to TRBJ2-6; TRBD1 matches 8 bases. The J segment lost 2 bases and the V segment lost 4 bases, leaving 2 bases of the junction unmatched. The CDR3 spans 15 residues. Germline CDR1 and CDR2: SGHRS and YFSETQ. CDR3 amino acids: CASSPTGAGANVLTF. The CDR3 DNA is TGCGCCAGCAGCCCGACAGGGGCTGGGGCCAACGTCCTGACTTTC.

The J gene is TRBJ1-2, the V gene TRBV7-2; no reliable D call. V lost 3 bases and J lost 0, with 11 bases in between. This CDR3 is built from 15 residues. The germline gives CDR1 SGHTA, CDR2 FQGNSA. The CDR3 sequence: CASSFSLSTNYGYTF. CDR3 in DNA: TGTGCCAGCAGCTTTTCCCTAAGTACTAACTATGGCTACACCTTC.

This chain links TRBV11-2 with TRBJ1-1, with 7 bases lining up with TRBD1. CDR1 is SGHAT and CDR2 is FQNNGV in the germline V gene. The CDR3 consists of 15 residues. Losses at the gene ends were 6 bases for V and 0 bases for J; bases not matched to a gene: 7. The CDR3 spells CASRTSGTVNTEAFF. The CDR3 DNA sequence: TGTGCCAGCAGAACATCCGGGACAGTGAACACTGAAGCTTTCTTT.

This clone has ten or more counts. This chain connects TRBV6-5 to TRBJ1-5; D unclear. The V gene lost 3 bases and the J gene lost 7 bases, with 10 bases spanning the gap. Germline lookup yields CDR1 MNHEY and CDR2 SVGAGI. CDR3 size: 13 residues. The CDR3 region has the DNA TGTGCCAGCAGTTATGACGGGAGGCAGCCCCAGCATTTT. This encodes CASSYDGRQPQHF.

This rearrangement joins TRBV6-1 to TRBJ2-7; possible D gene TRBD2, 6 bases. The CDR3 is made up of 12 amino acids. The V and J ends lost 4 bases and 4 bases respectively, with 8 bases between them. Germline V gene data show CDR1 as MNHNS and CDR2 as SASEGT. CDR3 DNA sequence: TGTGCCAGCAGTGGACGGGGGTACGAGCAGTACTTC. Translation gives CASSGRGYEQYF.

This rearrangement joins TRBV7-9 to TRBJ2-7; D is perhaps TRBD2 (6 bases). Between the trimmed V and J ends, which lost 5 bases and 7 bases, there was a span of 12 bases. This CDR3 comprises 12 residues. Germline V lookup: CDR1 SEHNR, CDR2 FQNEAQ (reference sequence). CDR3 sequence reads: CASSPVSGEQYF. Here the CDR3 DNA reads TGTGCCAGCAGCCCCGTCAGCGGGGAGCAGTACTTC.

This clone has a single count. The gene calls are TRBV5-4 and TRBJ2-2; either TRBD1 or TRBD2 may supply D (6 bases each). This CDR3 has 16 residues. CDR1 is SGHNT, CDR2 YYREEE, per germline (reference sequence). V was pared by 4 bases and J by 0 bases, with 13 bases between. CDR3 residues: CASSLMGGSNTGELFF. CDR3 bases: TGTGCCAGCAGCCTGATGGGGGGCTCGAACACCGGGGAGCTGTTTTTT.

This chain uses TRBV5-1 with TRBJ1-6; D unresolved. This CDR3 is 15 amino acids long. Germline values: CDR1 SGHRS, CDR2 YFSETQ. V was cut by 0 bases and J by 0 bases, with 4 bases left in between. CDR3 sequence (DNA): TGCGCCAGCAGCTTGGCAAGCTCCTATAATTCACCCCTCCACTTT. It codes for CASSLASSYNSPLHF. The whole variable domain, remainder taken from reference TRBV5-1 and TRBJ1-6, is KAGVTQTPRYLIKTRGQQVTLSCSPISGHRSVSWYQQTPGQGLQFLFEYFSETQRNKGNFPGRFSGRQFSNSRSEMNVSTLELGDSALYLCASSLASSYNSPLHFGNGTRLTVT.

V and J are TRBV5-5 and TRBJ1-4; possible D gene TRBD1, 6 bases. Germline loops: CDR1 SGHKS, CDR2 YYEKEE (reference sequence). V was pared by 1 base and J by 0 bases, with 22 bases between. The CDR3 runs 20 residues. Written as DNA, the CDR3 is TGTGCCAGCAGCTTGAGAGGGGAGACAGGACCTTATGCAACTAATGAAAAACTGTTTTTT. Protein sequence: CASSLRGETGPYATNEKLFF. Combining the CDR3 with reference TRBV5-5 and TRBJ1-4 gives the whole variable domain DAGVTQSPTHLIKTRGQQVTLRCSPISGHKSVSWYQQVLGQGPQFIFQYYEKEERGRGNFPDRFSARQFPNYSSELNVNALLLGDSALYLCASSLRGETGPYATNEKLFFGSGTQLSVL.

The rearrangement uses TRBV14 and TRBJ1-2; D unclear. V lost 3 bases to trimming and J lost 7 bases, with 9 bases between them. Germline V gene sequence: CDR1 SGHDN, CDR2 FVKESK. This CDR3 is built from 12 residues. CDR3 protein: CASSQPPRGYTF. CDR3 nucleotide sequence: TGTGCCAGCAGCCAGCCCCCCCGTGGCTACACCTTC.